The rows below give T cell receptor beta chains drawn from one sample of a study of CD4+ T cells in melanoma. Here immunoSEQ multiplex PCR was the method, and the copy in TCRdb shows in-frame clones only, minus some. The sample shows some 21,000 clones, roughly 80% of them seen only once. Sequenced input: cells from a culture (not recorded whether cultured in vitro). The receptors derive from a human donor with melanoma. The CDR3 runs from the conserved cysteine through the conserved F or W. Each record gives: D gene, J gene, V gene, CDR3 length, clone size, CDR3 DNA, CDR3 protein. A D gene is named only where the DNA matches it firmly. Some rows have no size entry. The others give once, few or many, or a class for an expanded clone.

- TRBJ1-1 TRBV25-1 13 - TGTGCCAGCAGTGAATCAGGGAGGTACATGGCTTTCTTT CASSESGRYMAFF
- TRBJ1-2 TRBV5-6 14 - TGTGCCAGCAGCTTGGCGGAGAGAGTCTATGGCTACACCTTC CASSLAERVYGYTF
- TRBJ2-2 TRBV10-2 13 - TGCGCCAGCCGCGGAGCGAGCACCGGGGAGCTGTTTTTT CASRGASTGELFF
TRBD1 TRBJ1-2 TRBV7-9 16 - TGTGCCAGCAGCCAAGAGACAGGGGGCTCTAACTATGGCTACACCTTC CASSQETGGSNYGYTF
- TRBJ2-3 TRBV6-1 14 - TGTGCCAGCAGTGCAGGGAGCGGCACAGATACGCAGTATTTT CASSAGSGTDTQYF
- TRBJ1-5 TRBV2 14 - TGTGCCAGCAGTGAAGTAAATGTGAATCAGCCCCAGCATTTT CASSEVNVNQPQHF
- TRBJ1-5 TRBV7-9 13 - TGTGCCAGCAGCTTAGATGGGCAGGGAGCGTTTGCATTT CASSLDGQGAFAF
TRBD1 TRBJ2-2 TRBV18 15 once TGTGCCAGCGGTACCGGGACAGGGTTCACCGGGGAGCTGTTTTTT CASGTGTGFTGELFF
- TRBJ1-5 TRBV7-9 15 - TGTGCCAGCAGCTTAGGCGACACCTACAATCAGCCCCAGCATTTT CASSLGDTYNQPQHF
- TRBJ2-7 TRBV11-2 15 - TGTGCCAGCAGCTTTGAGGTCGGGCGGAGCTACGAGCAGTACTTC CASSFEVGRSYEQYF
- TRBJ2-5 TRBV7-9 14 - TGTGCCAGCAGCCGACGGGGGATAGGAGAGACCCAGTACTTC CASSRRGIGETQYF
TRBD2 TRBJ2-3 TRBV5-1 15 - TGCGCCAGCAATCCGGGACTAGCAGGCCCAGATACGCAGTATTTT CASNPGLAGPDTQYF
- TRBJ1-5 TRBV10-1 13 - TGCGCCAGCAGTGAGTCGTTGGGGCAGCCCCAGCATTTT CASSESLGQPQHF
TRBD1 TRBJ1-2 TRBV4-1 17 once TGCGCCAGCAGCCCACAGGGGGCGATTCGGATCGACTATGGCTACACCTTC CASSPQGAIRIDYGYTF
- TRBJ1-1 TRBV28 13 - TGTGCCACAGGACGGCCGGGGGTCCCTGAAGCTTTCTTT CATGRPGVPEAFF
- TRBJ2-1 TRBV2 13 - TGTGCCAGCAAGGAGGGATCCTACAATGAGCAGTTCTTC CASKEGSYNEQFF
- TRBJ1-2 TRBV7-2 14 - TGTGCCAGCAGCTTAGGCCTGGGGGGAGATGGCTACACCTTC CASSLGLGGDGYTF
TRBD1 TRBJ2-2 TRBV5-1 15 few TGCGCCAGCAGCACAAGGACAGGATACACCGGGGAGCTGTTTTTT CASSTRTGYTGELFF
- TRBJ1-1 TRBV5-1 15 - TGCGCCAGCAGCTTGGGGCGCTGGGGGGAAACTGAAGCTTTCTTT CASSLGRWGETEAFF
TRBD2 TRBJ2-1 TRBV7-8 16 - TGTGCCAGCAGCCTACGACTAGCGGGGGGCCAGGGTGAGCAGTTCTTC CASSLRLAGGQGEQFF
- TRBJ1-1 TRBV6-1 16 once TGTGCCAGCAGTGAATCCCGGCCTCTGAGGGGCACTGAAGCTTTCTTT CASSESRPLRGTEAFF
- TRBJ2-1 TRBV21-1 16 - TGTGCCAGCAGCAAAGTCGGGGCTAGCGGGTCTAATGAGCAGTTCTTC CASSKVGASGSNEQFF
- TRBJ2-7 TRBV6-5 12 few TGTGCCAGCAGCCCACAGGGCTACGAGCAGTACTTC CASSPQGYEQYF
TRBD1 TRBJ1-6 TRBV27 16 - TGTGCCAGCAGCCTGGCCCGGACAGGGTTTGCGGATCCCCTCCACTTT CASSLARTGFADPLHF
- TRBJ1-6 TRBV4-1 14 once TGCGCCAGCAGCCAAGTGGGATTTAGGTCACCCCTCCACTTT CASSQVGFRSPLHF
TRBD1 TRBJ1-6 TRBV5-6 15 few TGTGCCAGCAGCAAAAAAACAGGGGTTAATTCACCCCTCCACTTT CASSKKTGVNSPLHF
TRBD1 TRBJ1-6 TRBV7-9 18 - TGTGCCAGCAGCACACAGACAGGGCCCCCTGCCACCAATTCACCCCTCCACTTT CASSTQTGPPATNSPLHF
- TRBJ2-7 TRBV30 16 - TGTGCCTGGGGTGTGGGGTGGGGGGCTTTCGAGTACGAGCAGTACTTC CAWGVGWGAFEYEQYF
- TRBJ2-1 TRBV11-2 14 - TGTGCCAGCAGCTTTGCAGGACCCTACAATGAGCAGTTCTTC CASSFAGPYNEQFF
- TRBJ2-7 TRBV6-1 15 - TGTGCCAGCAGTGCCTTCCCAATGGAGTCCTACGAGCAGTACTTC CASSAFPMESYEQYF
- TRBJ1-4 TRBV18 14 - TGTGCCAGCTCACCAAAGGTCCTAAATGAAAAACTGTTTTTT CASSPKVLNEKLFF
TRBD1 TRBJ1-4 TRBV5-8 14 - TGTGCCAGCAGTTTTACAGGGGGGGATGAAAAACTGTTTTTT CASSFTGGDEKLFF
TRBD2 TRBJ2-2 TRBV5-1 15 - TGCGCCAGCAGCTTTGGCGGGGGGAGCACCGGGGAGCTGTTTTTT CASSFGGGSTGELFF
TRBD2 TRBJ2-3 TRBV5-1 17 - TGCGCCAGCACACCACAGGGACTAGCGGGGGGGGCAGATACGCAGTATTTT CASTPQGLAGGADTQYF
TRBD1 TRBJ1-4 TRBV11-2 15 - TGTGCCAGCAGCTTAGTAGGGACAGGGGGCGAAAAACTGTTTTTT CASSLVGTGGEKLFF
- TRBJ1-3 TRBV4-1 15 - TGCGCCAGCAGCCAAACGGACAGTAGAGGAAACACCATATATTTT CASSQTDSRGNTIYF
- TRBJ2-1 TRBV28 13 - TGTGCCAGCGTTTTACCCGACCGGAATGAGCAGTTCTTC CASVLPDRNEQFF
TRBD1 TRBJ2-5 TRBV7-9 14 once TGTGCCAGCAGCGCAAACCAGGGGGCCGAGACCCAGTACTTC CASSANQGAETQYF
TRBD1 TRBJ2-6 TRBV9 19 - TGTGCCAGCAGCGCGTTTTGGGGGACAGGGGGCTCTGGGGCCAACGTCCTGACTTTC CASSAFWGTGGSGANVLTF
- TRBJ1-3 TRBV9 17 - TGTGCCAGCAGCGTAGCTCCAGGGGAAATCTCTGGAAACACCATATATTTT CASSVAPGEISGNTIYF
TRBD1 TRBJ2-1 TRBV4-1 13 - TGCGCCAGCGGACAGGACAGGGTCAATGAGCAGTTCTTC CASGQDRVNEQFF
- TRBJ2-2 TRBV12-5 17 - TGTGCTAGTGGCCAGATCATCCGGACTCTGAGATCCGGGGAGCTGTTTTTT CASGQIIRTLRSGELFF
TRBD1 TRBJ1-6 TRBV27 14 - TGTGCCAGCAGCCCAGCGGGACAGGTCTCACCCCTCCACTTT CASSPAGQVSPLHF
TRBD1 TRBJ1-6 TRBV6-1 13 - TGTGCCAGCAGCCGGGACAGGGGCCCACCCCTCCACTTT CASSRDRGPPLHF
- TRBJ1-1 TRBV19 18 - TGTGCCAGTAGTATCAGAGGTCCCCTTCAGGGGCTGGGCACTGAAGCTTTCTTT CASSIRGPLQGLGTEAFF
TRBD1 TRBJ1-5 TRBV30 17 - TGTGCCTGGAGCGGGACAGAAATTTCCTATAGCAATCAGCCCCAGCATTTT CAWSGTEISYSNQPQHF
- TRBJ2-3 TRBV30 15 medium-sized TGTGCCTCCCAACCATCCGGGACATCCACAGATACGCAGTATTTT CASQPSGTSTDTQYF
- TRBJ1-6 TRBV5-1 13 few TGCGCCAGCAGGGGACACTATAATTCACCCCTCCACTTT CASRGHYNSPLHF
- TRBJ1-2 TRBV29-1 13 - TGCAGCGTTGAACCCCGGACCTCATATGGCTACACCTTC CSVEPRTSYGYTF
- TRBJ1-4 TRBV19 13 - TGTGCCAGTAGTATAAGTAGGGGTGAAAAACTGTTTTTT CASSISRGEKLFF
- TRBJ2-7 TRBV10-2 15 - TGCGCCAGCAGTGTGGGAGGTACGTTGGCCTACGAGCAGTACTTC CASSVGGTLAYEQYF